The 2 T cell receptor beta chains below were found in one sample sequenced in a study of blood T cell repertoires in COVID-19. This table comes from immunoSEQ multiplex PCR, and its TCRdb copy is limited to in-frame clones, with some not included. The sample yields about 220,000 clones, roughly 88% seen once. Source material: peripheral blood. The origin of the receptors is a man in his fifties with active or convalescent COVID-19.

This clone was observed a handful of times. V usage is TRBV28 and J usage is TRBJ2-7, with a tentative D call TRBD2 (5 bases). CDR3 length equals 13 residues. From germline, CDR1 is MDHEN and CDR2 SYDVKM. V lost 6 bases and J lost 0, with 9 bases in between. The CDR3 here is CASRDFGSYEQYF. CDR3 sequence (DNA): TGTGCCAGCAGGGACTTCGGCTCCTACGAGCAGTACTTC.

The genes are TRBV4-1 and TRBJ2-7; 8 bases are shared with TRBD1. This CDR3 spans 16 amino acids. CDR1 is MGHRA, CDR2 YSYEKL, per germline. V lost 1 base to trimming and J lost 4 bases; unmatched junction nucleotides: 9. The CDR3 spells CASSQGTTGALYEQYF. The DNA for the CDR3 is TGCGCCAGCAGCCAAGGAACGACAGGGGCCTTATACGAGCAGTACTTC.